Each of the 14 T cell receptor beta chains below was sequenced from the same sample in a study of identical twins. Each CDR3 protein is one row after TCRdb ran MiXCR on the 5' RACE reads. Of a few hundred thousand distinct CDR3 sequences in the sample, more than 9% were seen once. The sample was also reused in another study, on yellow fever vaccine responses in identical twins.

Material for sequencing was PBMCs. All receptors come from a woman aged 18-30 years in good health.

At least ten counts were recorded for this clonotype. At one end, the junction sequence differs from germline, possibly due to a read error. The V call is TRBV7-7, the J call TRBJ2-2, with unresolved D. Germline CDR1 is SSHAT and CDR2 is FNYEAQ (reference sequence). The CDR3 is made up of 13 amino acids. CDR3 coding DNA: TGTGCTAGCAGCATAGAAGGTGCCGGGGAGCTGTTTTTT. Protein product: CASSIEGAGELFF.

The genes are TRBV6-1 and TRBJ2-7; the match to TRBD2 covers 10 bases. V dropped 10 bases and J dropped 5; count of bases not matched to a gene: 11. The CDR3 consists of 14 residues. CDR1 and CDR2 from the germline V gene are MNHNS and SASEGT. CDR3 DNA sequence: TGTGCCACCCATTCTAGCGGGAGTCTTAACGAGCAGTACTTC. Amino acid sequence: CATHSSGSLNEQYF.

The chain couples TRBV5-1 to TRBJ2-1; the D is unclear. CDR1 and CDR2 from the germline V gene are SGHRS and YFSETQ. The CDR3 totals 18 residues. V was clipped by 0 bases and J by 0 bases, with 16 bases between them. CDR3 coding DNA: TGCGCCAGCAGCTTGGCAAGGGCTACACTGAGCTCCTACAATGAGCAGTTCTTC. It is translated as CASSLARATLSSYNEQFF.

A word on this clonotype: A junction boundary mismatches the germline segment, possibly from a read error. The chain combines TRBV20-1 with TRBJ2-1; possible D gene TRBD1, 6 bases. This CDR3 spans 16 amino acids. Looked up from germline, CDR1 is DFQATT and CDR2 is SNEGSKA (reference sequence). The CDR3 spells CSARDQGQGSYNQQFF. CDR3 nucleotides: TGCAGTGCTAGAGATCAGGGGCAGGGCTCCTACAATCAGCAGTTCTTC.

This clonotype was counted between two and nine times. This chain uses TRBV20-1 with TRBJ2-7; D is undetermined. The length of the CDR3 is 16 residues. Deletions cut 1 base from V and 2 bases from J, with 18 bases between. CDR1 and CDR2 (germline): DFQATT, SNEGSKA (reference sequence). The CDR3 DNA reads TGCAGTGCTAGAGTGGGGATGAGAAAGCCTACCTACGAGCAGTACTTC. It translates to CSARVGMRKPTYEQYF.

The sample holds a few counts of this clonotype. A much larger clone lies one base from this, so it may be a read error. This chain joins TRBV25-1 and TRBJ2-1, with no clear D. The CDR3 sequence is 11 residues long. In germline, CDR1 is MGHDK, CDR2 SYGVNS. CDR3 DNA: TGTGCCAGCAGTGGATACACTGAGCAGTTCTTC. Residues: CASSGYTEQFF.

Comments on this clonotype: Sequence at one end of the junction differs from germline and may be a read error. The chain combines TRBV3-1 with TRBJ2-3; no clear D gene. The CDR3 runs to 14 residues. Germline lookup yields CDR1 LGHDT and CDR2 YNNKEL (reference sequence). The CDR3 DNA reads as TGTGCCAGCAGCCTTGGTTTCCCCACAGATACGCGGTATTTT. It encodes CASSLGFPTDTRYF.

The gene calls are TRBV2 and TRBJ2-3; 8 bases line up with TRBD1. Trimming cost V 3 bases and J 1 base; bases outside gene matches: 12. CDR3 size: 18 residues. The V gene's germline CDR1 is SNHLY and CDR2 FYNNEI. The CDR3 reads CASSDSYRQGRRTDTQYF. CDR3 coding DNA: TGTGCCAGCAGTGACAGCTACAGACAGGGGCGACGCACAGATACGCAGTATTTT.

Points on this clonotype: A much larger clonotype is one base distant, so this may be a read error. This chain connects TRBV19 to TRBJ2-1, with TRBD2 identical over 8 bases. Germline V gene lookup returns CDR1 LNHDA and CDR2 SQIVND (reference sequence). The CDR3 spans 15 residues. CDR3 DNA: TGTGCCAGTAGTATATCCTCGGGACTAGGGAATGAGCATTTCTTC. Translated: CASSISSGLGNEHFF.

This CDR3 is CASRPGPTWGYTF. CDR3 DNA sequence: TGTGCCAGCAGGCCGGGACCCACTTGGGGCTACACCTTC. The chain links TRBV6-2 or TRBV6-3 to TRBJ1-2; possibly TRBD1 for D (5 bases). The CDR3 runs 13 residues. CDR1 is MNHEY and CDR2 is SVGEGT in the germline V gene. Trimming stripped 6 bases from V and 8 bases from J, with 16 bases between.

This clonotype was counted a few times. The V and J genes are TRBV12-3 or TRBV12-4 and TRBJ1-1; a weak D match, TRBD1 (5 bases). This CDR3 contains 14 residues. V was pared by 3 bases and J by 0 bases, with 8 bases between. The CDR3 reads CASSLGRVNTEAFF. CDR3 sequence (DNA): TGTGCCAGCAGTTTGGGCAGGGTGAACACTGAAGCTTTCTTT.

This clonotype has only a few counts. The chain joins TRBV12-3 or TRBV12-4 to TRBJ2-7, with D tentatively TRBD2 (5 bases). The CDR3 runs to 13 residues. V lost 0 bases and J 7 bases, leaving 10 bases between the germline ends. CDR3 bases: TGTGCCAGCAGTTTAGCGCTAACGGGGGAGCAGTACTTC. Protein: CASSLALTGEQYF.

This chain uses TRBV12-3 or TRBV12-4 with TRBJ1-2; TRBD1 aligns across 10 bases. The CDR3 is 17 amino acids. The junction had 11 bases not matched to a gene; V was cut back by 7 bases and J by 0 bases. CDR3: CASTLGDRGQTNYGYTF. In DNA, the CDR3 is TGTGCCAGCACCCTGGGGGACAGGGGTCAAACTAACTATGGCTACACCTTC.

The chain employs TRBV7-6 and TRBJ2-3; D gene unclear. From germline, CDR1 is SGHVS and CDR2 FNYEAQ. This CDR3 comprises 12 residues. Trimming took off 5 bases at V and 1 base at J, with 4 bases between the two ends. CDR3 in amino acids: CASSAGTDTQYF. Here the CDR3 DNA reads TGTGCCAGCAGCGCAGGCACAGATACGCAGTATTTT.